This is a list of T cell receptor beta chains from one sample in a study of regulatory T cells in long-lasting Graves disease. TCRdb ran MiXCR on the multiplex PCR reads and lists one entry per CDR3 protein. The sample includes hundreds of thousands of distinct CDR3 sequences, around 12% of them seen just once. This sample also belongs to another study, concerning T cells in Graves' hyperthyroidism and ophthalmopathy.

This specimen was peripheral blood mononuclear cells (PBMCs), taken at new diagnosis, from a patient treated with antithyroid drugs. These receptors all come from a woman aged 25-40 years with Graves disease. The CDR3 runs from the conserved cysteine through the conserved F or W. Fields, in order: clone size, V gene, CDR3 length, D gene, J gene, CDR3 DNA, CDR3 protein. The D gene is left open where the match is weak. Some rows have no size entry. The others give once, few or many, or a class for an expanded clone.

clone size: many; V gene: TRBV20-1; CDR3 length: 14; D gene: TRBD2; J gene: TRBJ2-1; CDR3 DNA: TGCAGTGCCATAGAACTAGGTCGGGAGGGCGAGCAGTTCTTC; CDR3 protein: CSAIELGREGEQFF
clone size: many; V gene: TRBV7-8; CDR3 length: 13; D gene: .; J gene: TRBJ2-1; CDR3 DNA: TGTGCCAGCAGCCCTCATTATGGGAATGAGCAGTTCTTC; CDR3 protein: CASSPHYGNEQFF
clone size: .; V gene: TRBV27; CDR3 length: 14; D gene: .; J gene: TRBJ2-7; CDR3 DNA: TGTGCCAGCAGTATCAAGGGGGGACCCTACGAGCAGTACTTC; CDR3 protein: CASSIKGGPYEQYF
clone size: .; V gene: TRBV4-1; CDR3 length: 14; D gene: .; J gene: TRBJ2-7; CDR3 DNA: TGCGCCAGCAGCCTGAACTCTGAAAACTACGAGCAGTACTTC; CDR3 protein: CASSLNSENYEQYF
clone size: .; V gene: TRBV12-5; CDR3 length: 15; D gene: TRBD1; J gene: TRBJ1-1; CDR3 DNA: TGTGCTAGTGGTCGAGGACAGGGGAGGGACACTGAAGCTTTCTTT; CDR3 protein: CASGRGQGRDTEAFF
clone size: many; V gene: TRBV12-3/TRBV12-4; CDR3 length: 14; D gene: TRBD2; J gene: TRBJ2-1; CDR3 DNA: TGTGCCAGCAGGCTAGCGGCCGCCTACAATGAGCAGTTCTTC; CDR3 protein: CASRLAAAYNEQFF
clone size: many; V gene: TRBV6-1; CDR3 length: 16; D gene: .; J gene: TRBJ2-1; CDR3 DNA: TGTGCCAGCAGTGAAAGTAACTGGAGAACCTACAATGAGCAGTTCTTC; CDR3 protein: CASSESNWRTYNEQFF
clone size: .; V gene: TRBV7-9; CDR3 length: 19; D gene: TRBD1; J gene: TRBJ1-6; CDR3 DNA: TGTGCCAGCGAGCGCTCCGGGACAGGGATTTTTTTGCGGAATTCACCCCTCCACTTT; CDR3 protein: CASERSGTGIFLRNSPLHF
clone size: .; V gene: TRBV4-2; CDR3 length: 19; D gene: TRBD2; J gene: TRBJ2-1; CDR3 DNA: TGTGCCAGCAGCCAAGAAAACCTCCTGGCGGGACTAGGGGTCAATGAGCAGTTCTTC; CDR3 protein: CASSQENLLAGLGVNEQFF
clone size: many; V gene: TRBV28; CDR3 length: 18; D gene: TRBD2; J gene: TRBJ2-1; CDR3 DNA: TGTGCCAGCAGTTTACTCCCTGGGACTAGCGGGTTTTACAATGAGCAGTTCTTC; CDR3 protein: CASSLLPGTSGFYNEQFF
clone size: .; V gene: TRBV6-2/TRBV6-3; CDR3 length: 17; D gene: .; J gene: TRBJ2-7; CDR3 DNA: TGTGCCAGCCCGACCGGAGAAGGACTTGGTCCCTCCTACGAGCAGTACTTC; CDR3 protein: CASPTGEGLGPSYEQYF
clone size: few; V gene: TRBV4-1; CDR3 length: 17; D gene: .; J gene: TRBJ1-3; CDR3 DNA: TGCGCCAGCAGCCAAGAAGTTTCAGGGGTCCCAGGAAACACCATATATTTT; CDR3 protein: CASSQEVSGVPGNTIYF
clone size: .; V gene: TRBV28; CDR3 length: 14; D gene: .; J gene: TRBJ2-2; CDR3 DNA: TGTGCCAGCTTGAGGGACATGAGGACCGGGGAGCTGTTTTTT; CDR3 protein: CASLRDMRTGELFF
clone size: many; V gene: TRBV11-3; CDR3 length: 13; D gene: .; J gene: TRBJ2-3; CDR3 DNA: TGTGCCAGCAGCGCCCGATTTACAGATACGCAGTATTTT; CDR3 protein: CASSARFTDTQYF
clone size: few; V gene: TRBV10-2; CDR3 length: 15; D gene: .; J gene: TRBJ2-1; CDR3 DNA: TGCGCCAGCAGGGAGGGGGTCGAAGGATACAATGAGCAGTTCTTC; CDR3 protein: CASREGVEGYNEQFF
clone size: many; V gene: TRBV6-5; CDR3 length: 15; D gene: .; J gene: TRBJ2-7; CDR3 DNA: TGTGCCAGCAGTTACTCAAACCGGGTGCGGGACGAGCAGTACTTC; CDR3 protein: CASSYSNRVRDEQYF
clone size: many; V gene: TRBV2; CDR3 length: 14; D gene: TRBD2; J gene: TRBJ2-7; CDR3 DNA: TGTGCCAGCAGTGTTCGGACTAGCGGATACGAGCAGTACTTC; CDR3 protein: CASSVRTSGYEQYF
clone size: few; V gene: TRBV25-1; CDR3 length: 13; D gene: TRBD2; J gene: TRBJ2-7; CDR3 DNA: TGTGCCAGCACACGCGGGGGTTCCTACGAGCAGTACTTC; CDR3 protein: CASTRGGSYEQYF
clone size: many; V gene: TRBV12-3/TRBV12-4; CDR3 length: 15; D gene: TRBD1; J gene: TRBJ2-6; CDR3 DNA: TGTGCCAGCAGTTCCACAGGGGCCGGGGCCAACGTCCTGACTTTC; CDR3 protein: CASSSTGAGANVLTF
clone size: .; V gene: TRBV11-2; CDR3 length: 18; D gene: TRBD2; J gene: TRBJ2-1; CDR3 DNA: TGTGCCAGCAGCTTGACGGGAATAGCGGGAGGGCCAAGGAATGAGCAGTTCTTC; CDR3 protein: CASSLTGIAGGPRNEQFF
clone size: few; V gene: TRBV20-1; CDR3 length: 14; D gene: .; J gene: TRBJ2-5; CDR3 DNA: TGCAGTGCTAGTCAACCAGGGGGAACGGGGGGACAGTACTTC; CDR3 protein: CSASQPGGTGGQYF
clone size: few; V gene: TRBV10-2; CDR3 length: 15; D gene: .; J gene: TRBJ1-6; CDR3 DNA: TGCGCCAGCAGTGTCAGCTCTCGGCTTAATTCACCCCTCCACTTT; CDR3 protein: CASSVSSRLNSPLHF
clone size: many; V gene: TRBV7-9; CDR3 length: 10; D gene: .; J gene: TRBJ1-1; CDR3 DNA: TGTGCCAGCAGCTTCCCTGAAGCTTTCTTT; CDR3 protein: CASSFPEAFF
clone size: many; V gene: TRBV12-3/TRBV12-4; CDR3 length: 14; D gene: .; J gene: TRBJ2-5; CDR3 DNA: TGTGCCAGCAGTTTAGGCAGAACCCAAGAGACCCAGTACTTC; CDR3 protein: CASSLGRTQETQYF
clone size: .; V gene: TRBV9; CDR3 length: 18; D gene: TRBD2; J gene: TRBJ2-1; CDR3 DNA: TGTGCCAGCAGCGCGCCAATAAGGACTAGCGGGAATTACAATGAGCAGTTCTTC; CDR3 protein: CASSAPIRTSGNYNEQFF
clone size: .; V gene: TRBV5-8; CDR3 length: 11; D gene: .; J gene: TRBJ2-7; CDR3 DNA: TGTGCCAGCAGCTTGTACTCCGCCAGGTACTTC; CDR3 protein: CASSLYSARYF
clone size: few; V gene: TRBV19; CDR3 length: 16; D gene: .; J gene: TRBJ1-1; CDR3 DNA: TGTGCCAGTAGTAACTCCCGGGCTGCCATGAACACTGAAGCTTTCTTT; CDR3 protein: CASSNSRAAMNTEAFF
clone size: many; V gene: TRBV6-1; CDR3 length: 12; D gene: .; J gene: TRBJ2-3; CDR3 DNA: TGTGCCAGCAGGCGACCTGCCGGTACGCAGTATTTT; CDR3 protein: CASRRPAGTQYF
clone size: .; V gene: TRBV9; CDR3 length: 16; D gene: .; J gene: TRBJ2-3; CDR3 DNA: TGTGCCAGCAGCGTAGAGTCCCCTATGGGCACAGATACGCAGTATTTT; CDR3 protein: CASSVESPMGTDTQYF
clone size: .; V gene: TRBV6-2/TRBV6-3; CDR3 length: 15; D gene: .; J gene: TRBJ2-3; CDR3 DNA: TGTGCCAGCAGCCCTGGCCTATCTGGCACAGATACGCAGTATTTT; CDR3 protein: CASSPGLSGTDTQYF